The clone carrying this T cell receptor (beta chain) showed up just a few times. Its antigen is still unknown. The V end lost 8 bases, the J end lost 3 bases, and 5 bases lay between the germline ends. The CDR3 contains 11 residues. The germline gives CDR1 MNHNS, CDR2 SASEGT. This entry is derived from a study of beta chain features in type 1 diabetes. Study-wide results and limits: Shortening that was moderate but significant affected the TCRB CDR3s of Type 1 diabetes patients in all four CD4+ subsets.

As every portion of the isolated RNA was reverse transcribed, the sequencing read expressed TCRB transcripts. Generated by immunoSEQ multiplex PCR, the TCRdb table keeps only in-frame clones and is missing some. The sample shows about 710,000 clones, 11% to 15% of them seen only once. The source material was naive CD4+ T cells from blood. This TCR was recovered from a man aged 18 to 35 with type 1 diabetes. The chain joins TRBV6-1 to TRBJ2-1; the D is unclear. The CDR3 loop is CASLFYNEQFF. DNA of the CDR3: TGTGCCAGCTTATTCTACAATGAGCAGTTCTTC.